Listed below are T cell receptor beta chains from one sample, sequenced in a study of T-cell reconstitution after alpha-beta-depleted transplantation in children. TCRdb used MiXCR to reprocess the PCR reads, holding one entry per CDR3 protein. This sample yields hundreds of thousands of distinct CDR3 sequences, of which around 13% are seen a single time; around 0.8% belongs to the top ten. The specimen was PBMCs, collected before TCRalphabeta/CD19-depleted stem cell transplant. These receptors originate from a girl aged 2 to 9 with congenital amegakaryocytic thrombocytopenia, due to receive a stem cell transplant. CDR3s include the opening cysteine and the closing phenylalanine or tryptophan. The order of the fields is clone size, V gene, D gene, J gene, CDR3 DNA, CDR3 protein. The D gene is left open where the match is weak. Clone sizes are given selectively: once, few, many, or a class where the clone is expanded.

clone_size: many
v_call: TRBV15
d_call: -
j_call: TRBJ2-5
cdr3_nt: TGTGCCACCAGCACAGGCTTCCAAGAGACCCAGTACTTC
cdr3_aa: CATSTGFQETQYF

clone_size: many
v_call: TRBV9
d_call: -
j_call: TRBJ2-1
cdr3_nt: TGTGCCAGCAGCCTGATAGGGTCGGGGGCTGAGTTCTTC
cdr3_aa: CASSLIGSGAEFF

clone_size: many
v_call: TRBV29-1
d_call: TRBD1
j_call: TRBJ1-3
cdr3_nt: TGCAGCGTTGCCCGACAGGGGAGCTCTGGAAACACCATATATTTT
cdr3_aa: CSVARQGSSGNTIYF

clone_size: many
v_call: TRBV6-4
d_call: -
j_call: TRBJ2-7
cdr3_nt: TGTGCCAGCAGTGACCTCGATTCGGGGGGCCAAGGGTATTTC
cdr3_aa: CASSDLDSGGQGYF

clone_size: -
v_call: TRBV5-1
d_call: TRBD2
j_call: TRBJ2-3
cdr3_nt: TGCGCCAGCAGCTCACGGACTAGCGGGACCGACGGGGATACGCAGTATTTT
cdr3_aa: CASSSRTSGTDGDTQYF

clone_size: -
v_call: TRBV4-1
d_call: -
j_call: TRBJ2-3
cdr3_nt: TGCGCCAGCAGCCAATTCTCAAACGGCCAAGATACGCAGTATTTT
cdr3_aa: CASSQFSNGQDTQYF

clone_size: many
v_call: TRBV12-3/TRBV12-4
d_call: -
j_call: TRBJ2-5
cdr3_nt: TGTGCCAGCAGTGGGGAGGGGGGAGAGACCCAGTACTTC
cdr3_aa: CASSGEGGETQYF

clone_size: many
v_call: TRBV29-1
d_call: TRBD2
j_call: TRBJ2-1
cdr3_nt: TGCAGCGTTGTTTCCTGGGGGGGTGGAGACTACAATGAGCAGTTCTTC
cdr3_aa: CSVVSWGGGDYNEQFF

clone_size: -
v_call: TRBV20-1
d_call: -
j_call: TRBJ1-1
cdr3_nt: TGCAGTGCTAGAGAACCGCCTGGGCAGGGTGAAGCTTTCTTT
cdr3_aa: CSAREPPGQGEAFF

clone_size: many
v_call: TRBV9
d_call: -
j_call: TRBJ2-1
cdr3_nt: TGTGCCAGCAGCCTACTACTCTACAATGAGCAGTTCTTC
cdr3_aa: CASSLLLYNEQFF

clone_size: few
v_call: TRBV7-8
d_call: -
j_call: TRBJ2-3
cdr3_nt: TGTGCCAGCAGCGCACGCTCCGAACCCAGCACAGATACGCAGTATTTT
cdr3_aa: CASSARSEPSTDTQYF

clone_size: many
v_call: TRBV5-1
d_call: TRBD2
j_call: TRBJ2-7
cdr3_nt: TGCGCCAGCAGCTTGGTCTCTAGCGGCCCTTACGAGCAGTACTTC
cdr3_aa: CASSLVSSGPYEQYF

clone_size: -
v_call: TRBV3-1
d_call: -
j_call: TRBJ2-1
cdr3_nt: TGTGCCAGCAGCCAAGACAGGGAAGCCTACAATGAGCAGTTCTTC
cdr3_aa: CASSQDREAYNEQFF

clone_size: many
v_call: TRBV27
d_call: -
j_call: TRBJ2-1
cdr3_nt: TGTGCCAGCAGTCGACTATCCTACAATGAGCAGTTCTTC
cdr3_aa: CASSRLSYNEQFF

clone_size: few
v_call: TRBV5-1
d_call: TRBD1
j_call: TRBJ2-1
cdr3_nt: TGCGCCAGTTGGGACAGCATGTCCCCTGAGCAGTTCTTC
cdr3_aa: CASWDSMSPEQFF

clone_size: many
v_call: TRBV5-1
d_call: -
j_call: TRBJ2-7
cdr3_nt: TGCGCCAGCAGCTGGGGACATCAACCCTACGAGCAGTACTTC
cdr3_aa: CASSWGHQPYEQYF

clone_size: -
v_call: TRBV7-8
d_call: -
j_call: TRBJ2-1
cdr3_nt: TGTGCCAGCAGCTTAGTGGTCTTCTACAATGAGCAGTTCTTC
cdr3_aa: CASSLVVFYNEQFF

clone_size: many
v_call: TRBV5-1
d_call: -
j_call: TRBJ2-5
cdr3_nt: TGCGCCAGCAGGTATAGCGGGACAGTGTACCAAGAGACCCAGTACTTC
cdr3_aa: CASRYSGTVYQETQYF

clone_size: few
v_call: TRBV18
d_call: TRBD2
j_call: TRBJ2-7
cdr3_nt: TGTGCCAGCTCACCGCGGACTAGCGGGGCCTACGAGCAGTACTTC
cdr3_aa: CASSPRTSGAYEQYF

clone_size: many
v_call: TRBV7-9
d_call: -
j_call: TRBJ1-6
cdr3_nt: TGTGCCAGCAGCTTAGCGCAGGGGTCACCCCTCCACTTT
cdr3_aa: CASSLAQGSPLHF

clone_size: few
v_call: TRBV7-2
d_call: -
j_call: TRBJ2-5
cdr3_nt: TGTGCCAGCAGCTTACGGTACAACTTCCAACAAGAGACCCAGTACTTC
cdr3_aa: CASSLRYNFQQETQYF

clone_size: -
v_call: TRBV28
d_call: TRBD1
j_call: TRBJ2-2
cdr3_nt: TGTGCCAGCAGACCTTTCCAGGGGGCAGGGACCGGGGAGCTGTTTTTT
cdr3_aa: CASRPFQGAGTGELFF

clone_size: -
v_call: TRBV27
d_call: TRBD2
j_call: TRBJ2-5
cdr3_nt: TGTGCCACTAGGTATTTGGGACTAGCGGGCCTGGGGCAAGAGACCCAGTACTTC
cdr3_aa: CATRYLGLAGLGQETQYF

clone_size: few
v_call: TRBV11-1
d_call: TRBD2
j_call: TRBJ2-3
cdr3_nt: TGTGCCAGCAGCTTCGGAAGCGGGAGGGCTGATACGCAGTATTTT
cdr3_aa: CASSFGSGRADTQYF

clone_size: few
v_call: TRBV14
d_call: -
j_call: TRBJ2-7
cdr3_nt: TGTGCCAGCAGCTACTCCGGGGAAGGATACGAGCAGTACTTC
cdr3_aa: CASSYSGEGYEQYF

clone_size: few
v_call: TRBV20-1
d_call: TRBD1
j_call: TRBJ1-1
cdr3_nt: TGCAGTGCTAGGTGGACAGGGGGCACTGAAGCTTTCTTT
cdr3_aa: CSARWTGGTEAFF

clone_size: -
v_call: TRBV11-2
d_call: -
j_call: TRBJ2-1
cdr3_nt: TGTGCCAGCAGCATAAACCGGGACTTAAACAATGAGCAGTTCTTC
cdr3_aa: CASSINRDLNNEQFF

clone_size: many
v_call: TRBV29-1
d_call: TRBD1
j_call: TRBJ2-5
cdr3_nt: TGCAGCGTTGATGTCGCGACAGGGGGCAAGACCCAGTACTTC
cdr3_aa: CSVDVATGGKTQYF

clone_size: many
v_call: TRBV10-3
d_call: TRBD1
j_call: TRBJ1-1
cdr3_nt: TGTGCCATCAGTACGGGACAGGAGGTTTCTGAAGCTTTCTTT
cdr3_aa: CAISTGQEVSEAFF

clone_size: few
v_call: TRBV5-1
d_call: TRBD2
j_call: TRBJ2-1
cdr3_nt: TGCGCCAGCAGCTCGGTAGCGGGGTACAATGAGCAGTTCTTC
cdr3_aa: CASSSVAGYNEQFF

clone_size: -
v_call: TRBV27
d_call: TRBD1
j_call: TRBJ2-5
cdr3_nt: TGTGCCAGCAGTTTAAACAGGGGGCGGGGAGAGACCCAGTACTTC
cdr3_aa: CASSLNRGRGETQYF

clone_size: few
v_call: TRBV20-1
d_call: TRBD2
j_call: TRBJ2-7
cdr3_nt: TGCAGTGCTAGGGGCGCGGGACTAGCGTCCTACGAGCAGTACTTC
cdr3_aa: CSARGAGLASYEQYF

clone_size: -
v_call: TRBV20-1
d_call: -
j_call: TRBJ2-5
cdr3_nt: TGCAGTGGATCCGGTAGCCGGGAGACCCAGTACTTC
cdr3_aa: CSGSGSRETQYF

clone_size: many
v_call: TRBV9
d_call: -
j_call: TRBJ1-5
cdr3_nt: TGTGCCAGCAGCGTAGATCAGGGCGGCAATCAGCCCCAGCATTTT
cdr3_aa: CASSVDQGGNQPQHF

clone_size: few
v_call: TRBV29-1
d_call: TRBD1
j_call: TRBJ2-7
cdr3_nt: TGCAGCGCCCGGACAGGGGACCCCTACGAGCAGTACTTC
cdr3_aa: CSARTGDPYEQYF

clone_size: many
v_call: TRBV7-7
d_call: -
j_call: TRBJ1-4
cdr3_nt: TGTGCCAGCAGCAGAGACCGGTCGACTAATGAAAAACTGTTTTTT
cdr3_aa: CASSRDRSTNEKLFF

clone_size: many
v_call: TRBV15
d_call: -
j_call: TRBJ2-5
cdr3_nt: TGTGCCACCAGCAGAGATCGGAGGGAGACCCAGTACTTC
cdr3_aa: CATSRDRRETQYF

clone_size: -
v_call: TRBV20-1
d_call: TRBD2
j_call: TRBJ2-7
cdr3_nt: TGCAGTGCTTCTCAGGGCGGGAGCGGGTACGAGCAGTACTTC
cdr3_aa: CSASQGGSGYEQYF

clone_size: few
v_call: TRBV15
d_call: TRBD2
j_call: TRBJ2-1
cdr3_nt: TGTGCCACCAGCTCCAAACTAGCGGGAGTCGAGAATGAGCAGTTCTTC
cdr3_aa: CATSSKLAGVENEQFF

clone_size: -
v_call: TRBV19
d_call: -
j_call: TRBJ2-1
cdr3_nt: TGTGCCGTCAAGACATCAGGGGTAGCGGTTAGCTCCTACAATGAGCAGTTCTTC
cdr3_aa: CAVKTSGVAVSSYNEQFF

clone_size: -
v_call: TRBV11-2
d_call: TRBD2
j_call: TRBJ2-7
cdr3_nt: TGTGCCAGCAGCAAGACTAGCGGGGCCTTGGAGCAGTACTTC
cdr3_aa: CASSKTSGALEQYF

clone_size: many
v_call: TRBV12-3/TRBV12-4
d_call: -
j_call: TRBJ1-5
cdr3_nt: TGTGCCAGCAGTTTCGGGAGCAATCAGCCCCAGCATTTT
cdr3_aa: CASSFGSNQPQHF

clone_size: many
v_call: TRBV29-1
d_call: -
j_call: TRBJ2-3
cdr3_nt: TGCAGCGTTAGTGTGGACAACCCCACAGATACGCAGTATTTT
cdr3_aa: CSVSVDNPTDTQYF

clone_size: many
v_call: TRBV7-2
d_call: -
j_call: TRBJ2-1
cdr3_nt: TGTGCCAGCAGTGGGACTTACTACAATGAGCAGTTCTTC
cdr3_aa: CASSGTYYNEQFF

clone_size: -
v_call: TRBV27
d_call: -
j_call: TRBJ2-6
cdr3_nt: TGTGCCAGCAGTCCCGTGACGGTCTCTGGGGCCAACGTCCTGACTTTC
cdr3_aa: CASSPVTVSGANVLTF

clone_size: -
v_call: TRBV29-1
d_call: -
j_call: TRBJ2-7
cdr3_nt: TGCAGCGTAGAGGTTCATTCGTCCTACGAGCAGTACTTC
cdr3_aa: CSVEVHSSYEQYF

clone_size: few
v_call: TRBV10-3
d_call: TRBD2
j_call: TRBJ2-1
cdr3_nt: TGTGCCATCAGTGAACAGGTTGTACTAGCGGGTAATGAGCAGTTCTTC
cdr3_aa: CAISEQVVLAGNEQFF

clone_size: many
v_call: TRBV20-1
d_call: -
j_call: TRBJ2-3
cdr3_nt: TGCAGTGGGACCTTTATAGATGTTGGGGATACGCAGTATTTT
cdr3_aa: CSGTFIDVGDTQYF

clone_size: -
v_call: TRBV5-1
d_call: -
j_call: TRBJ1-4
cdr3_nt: TGCGCCAGCAGCTTCGAAGATGCAACTAATGAAAAACTGTTTTTT
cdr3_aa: CASSFEDATNEKLFF